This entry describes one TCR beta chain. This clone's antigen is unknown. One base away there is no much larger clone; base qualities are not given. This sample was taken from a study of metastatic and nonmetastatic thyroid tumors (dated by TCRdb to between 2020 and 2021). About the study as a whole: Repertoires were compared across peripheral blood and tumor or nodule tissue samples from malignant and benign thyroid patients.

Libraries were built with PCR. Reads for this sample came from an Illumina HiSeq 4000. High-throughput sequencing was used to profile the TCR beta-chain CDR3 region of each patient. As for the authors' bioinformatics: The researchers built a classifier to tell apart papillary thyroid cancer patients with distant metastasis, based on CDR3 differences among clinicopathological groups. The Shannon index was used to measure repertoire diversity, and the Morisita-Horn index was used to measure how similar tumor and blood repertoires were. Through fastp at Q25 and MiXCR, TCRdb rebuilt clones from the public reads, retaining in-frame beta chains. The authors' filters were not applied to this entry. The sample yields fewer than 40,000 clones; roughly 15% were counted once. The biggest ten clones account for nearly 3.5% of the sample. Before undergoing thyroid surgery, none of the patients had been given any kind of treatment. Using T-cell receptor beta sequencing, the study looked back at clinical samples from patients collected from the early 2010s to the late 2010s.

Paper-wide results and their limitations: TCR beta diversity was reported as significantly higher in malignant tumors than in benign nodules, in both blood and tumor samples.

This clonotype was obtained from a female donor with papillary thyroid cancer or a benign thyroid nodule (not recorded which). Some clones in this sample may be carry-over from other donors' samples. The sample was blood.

CDR3 region: CSVGGQEAFF. In nucleotides, the sequence is TGCAGCGTCGGAGGGCAGGAAGCTTTCTTT. The chain joins TRBV29-1 to TRBJ1-1; confidence is insufficient to name the D gene. The CDR3 runs 10 residues from the cysteine to the phenylalanine. Only the CDR3 region is kept as DNA, spanning 30 bases read in frame from base 1. V and J are truncated by 6 bases and 8 bases respectively, leaving an intervening sequence of 10 bases. Per the germline V gene, SQVTM is the CDR1 and ANQGSEA is the CDR2.